These 14 T cell receptor beta chains were all obtained from the same sample, sequenced in a study of blood T cells in healthy people across ages. The authors ran a second PCR of about 7 to 11 cycles using a sample-barcoded 5' primer and a J-beta primer mix. TCRdb re-called the 5' RACE reads through MiXCR, storing one row per CDR3 protein. The repertoire holds some 700,000 distinct CDR3 sequences, with about a fifth as singletons. The source material was blood. These TCRs come from a man between 65 and 85 years old in good health.

The V gene is TRBV4-1, the J gene TRBJ2-7, with TRBD1 identical over 7 bases. The CDR3 runs 15 residues. The V gene's germline CDR1 is MGHRA and CDR2 YSYEKL. The J segment lost 2 bases and the V segment lost 5 bases, leaving 9 bases of the junction unmatched. The CDR3 DNA reads TGCGCCAGCAGCACATCCGGGACAGCGCCCTACGAGCAGTACTTC. The encoded protein is CASSTSGTAPYEQYF.

Comment on this clonotype: A much larger clone lies one base from this, so it may be a read error. V gene TRBV20-1 combines with J gene TRBJ2-1; TRBD1 is a possible D gene (5 bases). In germline, CDR1 is DFQATT, CDR2 SNEGSKA (reference sequence). The V and J ends lost 6 bases and 0 bases respectively, with 18 bases between them. The CDR3 has 16 residues. In nucleotides, the CDR3 is TGCAGTGCCGCGGTTAGCAGGGCGAGCTCCTACAATGAGCAGTTCTTC. Residues: CSAAVSRASSYNEQFF.

This clonotype occurred a few times. The gene calls are TRBV24-1 and TRBJ2-1; 7 nucleotides align to TRBD1. The germline V gene has CDR1 KGHDR and CDR2 SFDVKD. The junction had 9 bases not matched to a gene; V was cut back by 4 bases and J by 7 bases. The CDR3 sequence is 15 residues long. The CDR3 loop is CATSDTGTVENEQFF. DNA for the CDR3: TGTGCCACCAGTGACACCGGGACAGTCGAAAATGAGCAGTTCTTC.

The V and J genes are TRBV20-1 and TRBJ1-1; D is unresolved. The V end lost 0 bases, the J end lost 1 base, and 9 bases lay between the germline ends. This CDR3 region has 14 residues. The germline CDR1 and CDR2 sequences are DFQATT and SNEGSKA (reference sequence). Written as DNA, the CDR3 is TGCAGTGCTAGAGAAGGAAACTCGAACACTGAAGCTTTCTTT. This translates into CSAREGNSNTEAFF.

The genes are TRBV20-1 and TRBJ2-7; 14 positions match TRBD2. There are 16 residues in the CDR3. Germline trimming cut 0 bases from V and 2 bases from J; bases unmatched to any gene: 3. Germline V lookup: CDR1 DFQATT, CDR2 SNEGSKA (reference sequence). This chain's CDR3 is CSAREGLAGGAYEQYF. For the CDR3, the DNA is TGCAGTGCTAGAGAAGGACTAGCGGGGGGTGCCTACGAGCAGTACTTC.

CDR3: CASSLAGTTNSPLHF. As DNA, the CDR3 is TGTGCCAGCAGTTTAGCGGGGACGACAAATTCACCCCTCCACTTT. The rearrangement uses TRBV12-3 or TRBV12-4 and TRBJ1-6; possible D gene TRBD1, 5 bases. This CDR3 contains 15 residues. The V end lost 0 bases, the J end lost 7 bases, and 10 bases lay between the germline ends.

The V call is TRBV29-1, the J call TRBJ1-2; a possible D gene is TRBD1 (5 bases). The V gene's germline CDR1 is SQVTM and CDR2 ANQGSEA. This CDR3 contains 14 residues. The V end was cut by 7 bases, the J end by 0 bases, with 15 bases between. DNA for the CDR3: TGCAGCGCGAACGACGGGGCCGCTAACTATGGCTACACCTTC. It is translated as CSANDGAANYGYTF.

This clonotype was seen ten or more times. The chain has TRBV7-9 and TRBJ2-5; D may match TRBD1 or TRBD2 (6 bases each). The DNA end is more similar to TRBJ2-7, so the J call may be wrong. This CDR3 has 15 amino acids. Germline CDR1 and CDR2: SEHNR and FQNEAQ (reference sequence). CDR3 DNA: TGTGCCAGCAGCTTAACCGCGGGACAACTCTACGAGCAGTACTTC. It codes for CASSLTAGQLYEQYF.

This clonotype was detected a few times. The CDR3 DNA follows: TGTGCCAGCACCTCACCGACAGGGGGCCGCACAGATACGCAGTATTTT. Protein sequence: CASTSPTGGRTDTQYF. The J gene is TRBJ2-3, the V gene TRBV12-3 or TRBV12-4; TRBD1 aligns across 10 bases. CDR3 length: 16 residues. V trimming: 7 bases; J trimming: 1 base; junction bases outside the gene matches: 8.

The V call is TRBV10-2, the J call TRBJ2-4, with 7 bases lining up with TRBD1. Germline CDR1 is WSHSY and CDR2 is SAAADI. Trimming took 8 bases from V and 4 from J; bases not matched to a gene: 8. This CDR3 contains 14 residues. CDR3 sequence reads: CASGRQGSKNIQYF. DNA for the CDR3: TGCGCCAGCGGGAGACAGGGATCAAAAAACATTCAGTACTTC.

The gene calls are TRBV10-3 and TRBJ2-1; TRBD2 might be the D (6 bases). Germline V CDR1 and CDR2: ENHRY, SYGVKD. V gave up 6 bases and J gave up 8 bases, with 17 bases separating them. CDR3 size: 14 residues. The CDR3, as DNA: TGTGCCATCAGGGGGTCATCGGGGGTTGATGAGCAGTTCTTC. It translates to CAIRGSSGVDEQFF.

In this sample, this clonotype turned up a few times. The chain links TRBV5-6 to TRBJ1-2; no definite D call. V gave up 0 bases and J gave up 4 bases, with 10 bases separating them. This CDR3 is 14 amino acids long. Germline V gives CDR1 SGHDT, CDR2 YYEEEE. CDR3 in DNA: TGTGCCAGCAGCTTGGGGCAGAATATCTATGGCTACACCTTC. This sequence encodes CASSLGQNIYGYTF.

This clonotype has just a few counts. This rearrangement joins TRBV5-6 to TRBJ2-7; D not certain. The J call may not be correct, given that the DNA end is closer to TRBJ2-1. The germline gives CDR1 SGHDT, CDR2 YYEEEE. CDR3 length: 13 amino acids. CDR3 DNA sequence: TGTGCCAGCAGCGTCGGACCCAACAATGAGCAGTTCTTC. Encoded protein: CASSVGPNNEQFF.

CDR3 bases: TGTGCCAGCAGCCTAGCCGGGACAGGGGTGGCCAAAAACATTCAGTACTTC. Its protein product is CASSLAGTGVAKNIQYF. The chain employs TRBV14 and TRBJ2-4; TRBD1 matches 10 bases. Germline lookup yields CDR1 SGHDN and CDR2 FVKESK. The CDR3 is 17 residues long. Trimming at V came to 4 bases and at J to 1 base, leaving 7 bases not matched to a gene.